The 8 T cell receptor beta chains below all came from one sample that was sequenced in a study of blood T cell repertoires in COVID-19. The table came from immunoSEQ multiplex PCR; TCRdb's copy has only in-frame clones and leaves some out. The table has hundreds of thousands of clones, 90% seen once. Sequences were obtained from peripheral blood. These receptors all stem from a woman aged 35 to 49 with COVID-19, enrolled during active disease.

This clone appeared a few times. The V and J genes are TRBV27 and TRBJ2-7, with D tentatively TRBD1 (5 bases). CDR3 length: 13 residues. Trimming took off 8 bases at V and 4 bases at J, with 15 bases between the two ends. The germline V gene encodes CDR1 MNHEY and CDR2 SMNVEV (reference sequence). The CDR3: CASRIQGEYEQYF. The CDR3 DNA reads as TGTGCCAGCCGAATTCAGGGTGAATACGAGCAGTACTTC.

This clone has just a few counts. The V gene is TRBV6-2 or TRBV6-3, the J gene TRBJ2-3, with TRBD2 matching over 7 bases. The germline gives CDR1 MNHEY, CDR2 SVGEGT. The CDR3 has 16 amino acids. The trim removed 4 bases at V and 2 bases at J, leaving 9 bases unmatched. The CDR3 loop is CASSLETAGVTDTQYF. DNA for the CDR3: TGTGCCAGCAGTTTGGAGACTGCGGGGGTCACAGATACGCAGTATTTT.

The CDR3 here is CASSPKAGGTNPFF. Written as DNA, the CDR3 is TGTGCCAGCTCACCCAAGGCAGGGGGGACAAACCCTTTCTTT. The rearrangement links TRBV18 to TRBJ1-1, with 7 bases fitting TRBD1. This CDR3 comprises 14 residues. With V trimmed by 3 bases and J by 12 bases, 13 bases remained unmatched. CDR1 and CDR2 from the germline V gene are KGHSH and LQKENI.

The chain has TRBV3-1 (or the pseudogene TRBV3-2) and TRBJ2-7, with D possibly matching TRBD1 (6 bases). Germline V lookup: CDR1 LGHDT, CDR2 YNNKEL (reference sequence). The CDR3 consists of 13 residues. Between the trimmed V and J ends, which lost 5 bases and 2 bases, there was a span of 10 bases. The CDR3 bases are TGTGCCAGCAGCTCAGACAGGACCTACGAGCAGTACTTC. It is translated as CASSSDRTYEQYF.

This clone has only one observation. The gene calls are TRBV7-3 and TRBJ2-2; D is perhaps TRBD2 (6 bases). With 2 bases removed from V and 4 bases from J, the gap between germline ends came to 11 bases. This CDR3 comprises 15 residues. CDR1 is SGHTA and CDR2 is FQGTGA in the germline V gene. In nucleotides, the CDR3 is TGTGCCAGCAGCTTAGGGTCTAGCGTCACCGGGGAGCTGTTTTTT. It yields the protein CASSLGSSVTGELFF.

CDR3 bases: TGTGCCAGCTCACCTAGACAGAGTTCGAACACCGGGGAGCTGTTTTTT. This gives the protein CASSPRQSSNTGELFF. This chain uses TRBV18 with TRBJ2-2; TRBD1 is a possible D gene (5 bases). The germline CDR1 and CDR2 sequences are KGHSH and LQKENI. The V end was cut by 3 bases, the J end by 0 bases, with 11 bases between. The CDR3 contains 16 residues.

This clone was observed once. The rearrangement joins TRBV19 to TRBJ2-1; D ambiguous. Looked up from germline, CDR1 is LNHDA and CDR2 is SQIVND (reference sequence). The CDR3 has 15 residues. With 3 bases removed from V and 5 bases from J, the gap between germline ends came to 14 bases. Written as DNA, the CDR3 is TGTGCCAGTAGTATTTGGCGGAACACAAACAATGAGCAGTTCTTC. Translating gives CASSIWRNTNNEQFF.

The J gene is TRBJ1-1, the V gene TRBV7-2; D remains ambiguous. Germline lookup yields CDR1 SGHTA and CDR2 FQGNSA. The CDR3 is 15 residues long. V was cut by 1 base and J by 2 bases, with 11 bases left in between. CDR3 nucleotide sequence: TGTGCCAGCAGCTTAGTCCGACTCCTAAACACTGAAGCTTTCTTT. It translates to CASSLVRLLNTEAFF.